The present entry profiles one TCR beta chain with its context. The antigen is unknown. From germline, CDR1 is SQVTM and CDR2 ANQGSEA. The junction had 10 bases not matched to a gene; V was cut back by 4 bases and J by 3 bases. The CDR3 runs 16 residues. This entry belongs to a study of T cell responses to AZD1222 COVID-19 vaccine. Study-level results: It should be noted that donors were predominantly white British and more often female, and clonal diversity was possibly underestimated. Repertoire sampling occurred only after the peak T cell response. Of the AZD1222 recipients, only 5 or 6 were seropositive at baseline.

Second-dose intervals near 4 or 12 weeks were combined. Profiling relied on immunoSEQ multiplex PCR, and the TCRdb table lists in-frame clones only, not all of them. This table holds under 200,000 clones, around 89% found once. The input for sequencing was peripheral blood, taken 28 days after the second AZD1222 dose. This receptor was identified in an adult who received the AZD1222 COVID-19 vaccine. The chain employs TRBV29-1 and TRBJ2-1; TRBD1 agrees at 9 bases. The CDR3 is CSVGYLQGAVYNEQFF. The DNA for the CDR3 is TGCAGCGTTGGGTACTTACAGGGGGCCGTCTACAATGAGCAGTTCTTC.